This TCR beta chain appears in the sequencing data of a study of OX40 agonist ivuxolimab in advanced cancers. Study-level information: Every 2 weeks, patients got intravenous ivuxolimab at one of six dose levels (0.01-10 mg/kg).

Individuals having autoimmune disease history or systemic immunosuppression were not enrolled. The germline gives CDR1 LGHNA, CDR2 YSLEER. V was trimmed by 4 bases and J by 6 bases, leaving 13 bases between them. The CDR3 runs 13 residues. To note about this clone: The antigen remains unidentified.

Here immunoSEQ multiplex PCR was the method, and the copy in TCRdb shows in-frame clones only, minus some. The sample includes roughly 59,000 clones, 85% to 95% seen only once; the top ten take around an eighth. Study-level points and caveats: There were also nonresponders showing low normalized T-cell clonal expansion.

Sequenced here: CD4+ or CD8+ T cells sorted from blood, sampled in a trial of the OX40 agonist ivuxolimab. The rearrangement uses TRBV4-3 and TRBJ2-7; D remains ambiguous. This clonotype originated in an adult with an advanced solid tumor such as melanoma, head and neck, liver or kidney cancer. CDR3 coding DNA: TGCGCCAGCAGCCCCCGGGTAGCTTTCGAGCAGTACTTC. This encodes CASSPRVAFEQYF.